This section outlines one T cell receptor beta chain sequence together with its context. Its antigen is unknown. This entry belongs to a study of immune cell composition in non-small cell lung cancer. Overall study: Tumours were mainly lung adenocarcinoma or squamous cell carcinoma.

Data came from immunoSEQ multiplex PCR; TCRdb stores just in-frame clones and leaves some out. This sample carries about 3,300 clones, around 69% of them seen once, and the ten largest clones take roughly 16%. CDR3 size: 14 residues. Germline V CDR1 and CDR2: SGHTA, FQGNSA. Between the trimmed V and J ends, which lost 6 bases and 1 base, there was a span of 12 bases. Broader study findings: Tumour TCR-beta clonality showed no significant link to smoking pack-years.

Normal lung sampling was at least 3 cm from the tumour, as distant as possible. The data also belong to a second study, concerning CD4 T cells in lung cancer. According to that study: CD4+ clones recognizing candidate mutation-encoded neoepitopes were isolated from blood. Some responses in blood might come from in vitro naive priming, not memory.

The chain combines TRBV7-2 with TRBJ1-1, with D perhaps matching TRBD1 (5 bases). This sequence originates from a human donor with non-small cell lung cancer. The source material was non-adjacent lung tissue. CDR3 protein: CASRGVGRNTEAFF. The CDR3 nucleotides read TGTGCCAGCAGAGGGGTAGGGCGGAACACTGAAGCTTTCTTT. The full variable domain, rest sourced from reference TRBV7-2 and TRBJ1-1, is GAGVSQSPSNKVTEKGKDVELRCDPISGHTALYWYRQSLGQGLEFLIYFQGNSAPDKSGLPSDRFSAERTGGSVSTLTIQRTQQEDSAVYLCASRGVGRNTEAFFGQGTRLTVV.